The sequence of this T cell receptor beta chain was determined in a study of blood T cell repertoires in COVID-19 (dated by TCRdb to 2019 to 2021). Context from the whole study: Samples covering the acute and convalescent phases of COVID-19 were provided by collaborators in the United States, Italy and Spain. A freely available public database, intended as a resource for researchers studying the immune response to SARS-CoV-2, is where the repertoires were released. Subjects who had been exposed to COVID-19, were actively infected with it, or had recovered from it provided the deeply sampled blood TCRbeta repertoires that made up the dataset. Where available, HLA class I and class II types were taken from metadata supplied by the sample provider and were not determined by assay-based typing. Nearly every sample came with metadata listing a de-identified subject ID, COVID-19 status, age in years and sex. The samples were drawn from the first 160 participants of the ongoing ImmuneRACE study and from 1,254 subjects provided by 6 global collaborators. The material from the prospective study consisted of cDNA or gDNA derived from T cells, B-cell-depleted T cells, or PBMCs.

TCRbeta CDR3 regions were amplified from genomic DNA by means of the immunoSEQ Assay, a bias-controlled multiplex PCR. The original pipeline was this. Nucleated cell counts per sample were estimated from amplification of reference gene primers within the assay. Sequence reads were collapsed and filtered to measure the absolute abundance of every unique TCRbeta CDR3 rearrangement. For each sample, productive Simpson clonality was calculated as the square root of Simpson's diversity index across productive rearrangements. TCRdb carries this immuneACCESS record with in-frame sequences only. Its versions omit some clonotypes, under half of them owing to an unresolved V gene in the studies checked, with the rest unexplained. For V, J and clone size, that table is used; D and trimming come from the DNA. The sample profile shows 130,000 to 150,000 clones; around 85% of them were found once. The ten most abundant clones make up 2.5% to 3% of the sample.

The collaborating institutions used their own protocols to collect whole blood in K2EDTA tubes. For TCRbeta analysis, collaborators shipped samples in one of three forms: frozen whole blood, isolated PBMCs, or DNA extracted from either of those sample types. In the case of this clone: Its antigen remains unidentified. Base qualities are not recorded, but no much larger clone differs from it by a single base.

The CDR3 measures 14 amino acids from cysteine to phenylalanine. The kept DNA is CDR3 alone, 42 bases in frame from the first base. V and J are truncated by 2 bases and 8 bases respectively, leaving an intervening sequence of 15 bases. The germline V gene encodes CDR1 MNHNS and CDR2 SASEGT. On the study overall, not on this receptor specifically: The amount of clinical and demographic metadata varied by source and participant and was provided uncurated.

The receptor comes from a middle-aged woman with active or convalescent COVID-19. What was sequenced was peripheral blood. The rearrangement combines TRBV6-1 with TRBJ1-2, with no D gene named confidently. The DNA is TGTGCCAGCAGTGAATTCCGGGGAACGGGCGGCTACACCTTC. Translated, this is CASSEFRGTGGYTF.